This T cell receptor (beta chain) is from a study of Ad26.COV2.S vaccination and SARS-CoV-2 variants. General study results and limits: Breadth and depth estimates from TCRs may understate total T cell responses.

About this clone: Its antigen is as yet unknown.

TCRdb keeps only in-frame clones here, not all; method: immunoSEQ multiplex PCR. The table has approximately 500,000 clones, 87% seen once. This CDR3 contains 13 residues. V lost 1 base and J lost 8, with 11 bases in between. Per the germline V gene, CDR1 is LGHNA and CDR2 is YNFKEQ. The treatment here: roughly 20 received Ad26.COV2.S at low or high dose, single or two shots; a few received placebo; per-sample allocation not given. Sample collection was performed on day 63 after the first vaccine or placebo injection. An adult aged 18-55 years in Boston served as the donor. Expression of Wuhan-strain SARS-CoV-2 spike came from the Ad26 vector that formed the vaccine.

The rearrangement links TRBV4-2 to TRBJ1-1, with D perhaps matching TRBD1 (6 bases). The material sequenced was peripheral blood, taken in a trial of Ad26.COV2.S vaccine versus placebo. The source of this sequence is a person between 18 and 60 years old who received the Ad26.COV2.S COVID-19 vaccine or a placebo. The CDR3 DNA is TGTGCCAGCAGCCAAGTCGGGGGGGCGGAAGCTTTCTTT. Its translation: CASSQVGGAEAFF.